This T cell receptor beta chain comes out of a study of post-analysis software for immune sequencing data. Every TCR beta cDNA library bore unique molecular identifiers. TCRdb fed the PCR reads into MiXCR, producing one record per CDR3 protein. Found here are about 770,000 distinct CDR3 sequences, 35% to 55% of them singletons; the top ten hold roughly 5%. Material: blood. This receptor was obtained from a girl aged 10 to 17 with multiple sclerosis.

The CDR3 here is CASSQTRRMDEKLFF. The CDR3 DNA reads as TGCGCCAGCAGCCAGACTCGCCGGATGGATGAAAAACTGTTTTTT. The rearrangement uses TRBV4-3 and TRBJ1-4; D unclear. The CDR3 runs to 15 residues. V gave up 3 bases and J gave up 6 bases, with 14 bases separating them. In germline, CDR1 is LGHNA, CDR2 YSLEER.